This TCR beta chain was retrieved from a study of cytomegalovirus exposure and HLA in healthy donors. Whole-study findings and limits: Cytomegalovirus status was reportedly diagnosed by the classifier with high sensitivity and specificity. There were some public TCRs occurring in many donors, but most TCR sequences were rare. Looking again later, the authors saw that most CMV-associated TCR beta chains seemed HLA-restricted.

At least ten counts were recorded for this clone. Its antigen is still unknown. V was clipped by 3 bases and J by 7 bases, with 13 bases between them. Germline CDR1 is SGHTA and CDR2 is FQGNSA. CDR3 size: 15 residues. Vbeta (60) and Jbeta (13) primers were used in the PCR. Data came from immunoSEQ multiplex PCR; TCRdb stores just in-frame clones and leaves some out. The data show around 97,000 clones, around a tenth seen once. The sample taken for sequencing was PBMCs. The genes are TRBV7-2 and TRBJ1-6, with D perhaps TRBD1 (6 bases). The sequence came from a middle-aged man in good health and CMV-seropositive. The CDR3 DNA reads as TGTGCCAGCAGCTTTGCTCTAACAGGGAATTCACCCCTCCACTTT. Its translation: CASSFALTGNSPLHF.